This T cell receptor (beta chain) was recovered during a study of T cells expressing NK-cell markers. Overall study context: HCMV serostatus: seven of eight sequenced donors positive, one negative. Study-wide points: Of the CD8+ T cells in over five donors, roughly 1.0-7.5% belonged to dominant NKG2C+ clonotypes.

The CDR3 contains 19 residues. CDR1 and CDR2 (germline): SGHTA, FQGNSA. A note on this clonotype: Its target is unknown.

Libraries used 5'RACE template switching adding universal primer site and UMIs. TCRdb reanalyzed the 5' RACE reads, giving one entry per CDR3 protein sequence and no DNA. The sample includes about 390,000 distinct CDR3 sequences. The receptor comes from a woman in her 50s in good health. Specimen: blood T cells: a sorted CD56 or NKG2C T cell subset, CD4+ or CD8+ T cells, or bulk PBMC T cells (not recorded which). V gene TRBV7-2 combines with J gene TRBJ2-1. CDR3 sequence: CASSPTWVGDRRVYNEQFF. The complete variable domain, with remaining parts taken from reference TRBV7-2 and TRBJ2-1, reads GAGVSQSPSNKVTEKGKDVELRCDPISGHTALYWYRQSLGQGLEFLIYFQGNSAPDKSGLPSDRFSAERTGGSVSTLTIQRTQQEDSAVYLCASSPTWVGDRRVYNEQFFGPGTRLTVL.